Listed below are T cell receptor beta chains from one sample, sequenced in a study of control samples from healthy donors and cancer patients. The assay was immunoSEQ multiplex PCR, and TCRdb's table has in-frame clones only and misses some. This table holds about 190,000 clones. Sequencing was performed on blood. Receptors originate from a woman aged 25 to 39 in good health. CDR3s include the opening cysteine and the closing phenylalanine or tryptophan. The order of the fields is V gene, CDR3 protein.

TRBV28	CASSERDRVGYTF
TRBV7-8	CASSLGATGNQPQHF
TRBV11-2	CASSLKRSSYEQYF
TRBV28	CAGSGEKGNTIYF
TRBV5-1	CASSFLVGTGYSNQPQHF
TRBV24-1	CATSDLHVGQGQETQYF
TRBV30	CAWSAGQNYEQYF
TRBV19	CASQGQGAQPQHF
TRBV6-6	CASSYRDFNEQYF
TRBV27	CASSRGVFAGGQGSYEQYF
TRBV5-1	CASSPRAGANTEAFF
TRBV19	CASRPPWGQRTEAFF
TRBV15	CATSRDPGIVNQPQHF
TRBV28	CASSAGNTIYF
TRBV28	CASRTQGGNEKLFF
TRBV18	CASSPPPTGSEVTF
TRBV20-1	CSASRCPGF
TRBV7-9	CASSLWMGDAGNTIYF
TRBV4-2	CASSQDLAGDGYTF
TRBV6-5	CASSQGTVSVYGYTF
TRBV4-1	CASSQDRGGINQPQHF
TRBV28	CASSSPLAGTGELFF
TRBV28	CASSFRGDRSDTQYF
TRBV28	CASSRVTGIYGYTF
TRBV28	CASSLGLGGGYGYTF
TRBV10-3	CAISESWTGETGELFF
TRBV7-2	CASSSGPGNTEAFF
TRBV6-5	CATTTSGYDPFF
TRBV2	CASSEYGTGTGYNYGYTF
TRBV4-2	CASSQVSAGGLGNEQFF
TRBV4-1	CASSPPLGLYEQYF
TRBV29-1	CSAELAGGHNEQFF
TRBV5-4	CASSFTFRDTEAFF
TRBV6-4	CASSDTSGTVYGYTF
TRBV6-5	CASSHDYRGREQYF
TRBV5-1	CATATGNYGYTF
TRBV29-1	CSVGLVATEAFF
TRBV4-2	CASSQPLDGASKNIQYF
TRBV27	CASSGGPGRLNTEAFF
TRBV12-3/TRBV12-4	CASRRHRGEAFF